This is a list of T cell receptor beta chains from one sample in a study of blood T cell repertoires in COVID-19. Libraries were prepared by immunoSEQ multiplex PCR; TCRdb keeps only in-frame clonotypes and omits some of them. The sample lists 150,000 to 200,000 clones, over 85% occurring once. Sequenced material: peripheral blood. These receptors originate from a woman aged 45-59 years with acute or convalescent COVID-19. CDR3s include the opening cysteine and the closing phenylalanine or tryptophan. The D gene is left open where the match is weak. Only some rows state a clone size, as once, few, many or a class for expanded clones.

D gene: TRBD1
V gene: TRBV29-1
J gene: TRBJ1-2
clone size: .
CDR3 DNA: TGCAGCGTTGTGACCTCACGCGGGGACAGGGGACTCTATGGCTACACCTTC
CDR3 protein: CSVVTSRGDRGLYGYTF

D gene: TRBD1
V gene: TRBV19
J gene: TRBJ1-1
clone size: .
CDR3 DNA: TGTGCCAGTAGTATCCAGGGGGTAACTGAAGCTTTCTTT
CDR3 protein: CASSIQGVTEAFF

D gene: .
V gene: TRBV6-5
J gene: TRBJ1-6
clone size: .
CDR3 DNA: TGTGCCAGCAGGGGACTTGATCCCTATAATTCACCCCTCCACTTT
CDR3 protein: CASRGLDPYNSPLHF

D gene: TRBD1
V gene: TRBV11-2
J gene: TRBJ1-6
clone size: once
CDR3 DNA: TGTGCCAGCAGCAAGGACAGGGGGCTTTCACCCCTCCACTTT
CDR3 protein: CASSKDRGLSPLHF

D gene: .
V gene: TRBV5-4
J gene: TRBJ2-2
clone size: .
CDR3 DNA: TGTGCCAGCAGCCCTCTTCAGGGTGTCCCCACCGGGGAGCTGTTTTTT
CDR3 protein: CASSPLQGVPTGELFF

D gene: .
V gene: TRBV27
J gene: TRBJ1-2
clone size: .
CDR3 DNA: TGTGCCAGCAGCCCGACAGGAAACTATGGCTACACCTTC
CDR3 protein: CASSPTGNYGYTF

D gene: .
V gene: TRBV20-1
J gene: TRBJ1-5
clone size: .
CDR3 DNA: TGCAGTGCGAGTGCGGGTCCTAGCAATCAGCCCCAGCATTTT
CDR3 protein: CSASAGPSNQPQHF

D gene: .
V gene: TRBV18
J gene: TRBJ2-1
clone size: .
CDR3 DNA: TGTGCCAGCTCACCCCCAGCTAGGGGCAATGAGCAGTTCTTC
CDR3 protein: CASSPPARGNEQFF

D gene: .
V gene: TRBV29-1
J gene: TRBJ1-2
clone size: .
CDR3 DNA: TGCAGCGTCCCCCGGGTTAACTATGGCTACACCTTC
CDR3 protein: CSVPRVNYGYTF

D gene: .
V gene: TRBV2
J gene: TRBJ1-2
clone size: .
CDR3 DNA: TGTGCCAGCAGTGTTCTTCTGACAGACGATGGCTACACCTTC
CDR3 protein: CASSVLLTDDGYTF

D gene: .
V gene: TRBV30
J gene: TRBJ1-1
clone size: .
CDR3 DNA: TGTGCCTGGAGTCCATCCCTGAACACTGAAGCTTTCTTT
CDR3 protein: CAWSPSLNTEAFF

D gene: .
V gene: TRBV4-1
J gene: TRBJ2-1
clone size: .
CDR3 DNA: TGCGCCAGCAGCCACCCCGAGGACGGGAGCTCCTACAATGAGCAGTTCTTC
CDR3 protein: CASSHPEDGSSYNEQFF

D gene: TRBD1
V gene: TRBV19
J gene: TRBJ1-5
clone size: .
CDR3 DNA: TGTGCCAGTAGTATCTCGGGACAGGGACGTCAGCCCCAGCATTTT
CDR3 protein: CASSISGQGRQPQHF

D gene: .
V gene: TRBV28
J gene: TRBJ1-2
clone size: .
CDR3 DNA: TGTGCCAGCAGTCCCTCCTGGGACACCTACTATGGCTACACCTTC
CDR3 protein: CASSPSWDTYYGYTF

D gene: .
V gene: TRBV5-1
J gene: TRBJ2-1
clone size: .
CDR3 DNA: TGCGCCAGCAGCTTGGCCGACAATGAGCAGTTCTTC
CDR3 protein: CASSLADNEQFF

D gene: .
V gene: TRBV7-2
J gene: TRBJ1-3
clone size: .
CDR3 DNA: TGTGCCAGCAGCCCTCAAGGAGGGGTTACGGAATGGCTTCGAGTTTTT
CDR3 protein: CASSPQGGVTEWLRVF

D gene: TRBD2
V gene: TRBV9
J gene: TRBJ2-7
clone size: .
CDR3 DNA: TGTGCCAGCAGCCCTCTGACTAGCGGGGGGCTCTACGAGCAGTACTTC
CDR3 protein: CASSPLTSGGLYEQYF

D gene: .
V gene: TRBV18
J gene: TRBJ1-5
clone size: .
CDR3 DNA: TGTGCCAGCTCTTCAGACAGACGGACATCTCAGCCCCAGCATTTT
CDR3 protein: CASSSDRRTSQPQHF

D gene: TRBD1
V gene: TRBV7-6
J gene: TRBJ1-1
clone size: .
CDR3 DNA: TGTGCCAGCAGCACCCGGACAGGGGGCGGAACTGAAGCTTTCTTT
CDR3 protein: CASSTRTGGGTEAFF

D gene: TRBD1
V gene: TRBV12-3/TRBV12-4
J gene: TRBJ1-2
clone size: .
CDR3 DNA: TGTGCCAGCAGCCAGGGGGGCTATGGCTACACCTTC
CDR3 protein: CASSQGGYGYTF

D gene: .
V gene: TRBV5-1
J gene: TRBJ1-5
clone size: .
CDR3 DNA: TGCGCCAGCAGCTCCGGATCAGGTCAGCCCCAGCATTTT
CDR3 protein: CASSSGSGQPQHF

D gene: TRBD1
V gene: TRBV7-8
J gene: TRBJ2-1
clone size: .
CDR3 DNA: TGTGCCAGCGGGGACAGGACGGACAATGAGCAGTTCTTC
CDR3 protein: CASGDRTDNEQFF

D gene: TRBD1
V gene: TRBV12-3/TRBV12-4
J gene: TRBJ1-2
clone size: .
CDR3 DNA: TGTGCCAGCAGTTTAGGACAGGGGGATGGCTACACCTTC
CDR3 protein: CASSLGQGDGYTF

D gene: .
V gene: TRBV28
J gene: TRBJ2-3
clone size: .
CDR3 DNA: TGTGCCAGCAGTTTAAAACAGCTTAGCACAGATACGCAGTATTTT
CDR3 protein: CASSLKQLSTDTQYF

D gene: .
V gene: TRBV2
J gene: TRBJ1-1
clone size: .
CDR3 DNA: TGTGCCAGCATCTTTCAGGGTCAGGGAGCTTTCTTT
CDR3 protein: CASIFQGQGAFF

D gene: TRBD1
V gene: TRBV7-9
J gene: TRBJ1-5
clone size: .
CDR3 DNA: TGTGCCAGCAGCTCTGCGACAGGGGCGAATCAGCCCCAGCATTTT
CDR3 protein: CASSSATGANQPQHF

D gene: .
V gene: TRBV12-3/TRBV12-4
J gene: TRBJ1-1
clone size: .
CDR3 DNA: TGTGCCAGCAGAGATCAGGGAGGGGGTGAAGCTTTCTTT
CDR3 protein: CASRDQGGGEAFF

D gene: TRBD1
V gene: TRBV19
J gene: TRBJ2-1
clone size: .
CDR3 DNA: TGTGCCAGTAGTAAGGCAGGGGGCGGGTTGGTGGTCAATGACAATGAGCAGTTCTTC
CDR3 protein: CASSKAGGGLVVNDNEQFF

D gene: .
V gene: TRBV18
J gene: TRBJ1-5
clone size: .
CDR3 DNA: TGTGCCAGCTCACCTAGATCAGGAAGCAATCAGCCCCAGCATTTT
CDR3 protein: CASSPRSGSNQPQHF

D gene: .
V gene: TRBV12-3/TRBV12-4
J gene: TRBJ1-1
clone size: .
CDR3 DNA: TGTGCCAGCAGGCGAACAGTCGAAGCTTTCTTT
CDR3 protein: CASRRTVEAFF

D gene: .
V gene: TRBV4-1
J gene: TRBJ1-3
clone size: .
CDR3 DNA: TGCGCCAGCAGCCCCGGGAGGGGCCGCGGGAGCTCTGGAAACACCATATATTTT
CDR3 protein: CASSPGRGRGSSGNTIYF

D gene: .
V gene: TRBV25-1
J gene: TRBJ2-3
clone size: .
CDR3 DNA: TGTGCCAGCAGTGTTACGGGAACCGCCCCTCCGCAGTATTTT
CDR3 protein: CASSVTGTAPPQYF

D gene: TRBD1
V gene: TRBV28
J gene: TRBJ1-5
clone size: .
CDR3 DNA: TGTGCCAGCAGCGAGGGGACAGCCTATAGCAATCAGCCCCAGCATTTT
CDR3 protein: CASSEGTAYSNQPQHF

D gene: .
V gene: TRBV5-6
J gene: TRBJ1-1
clone size: .
CDR3 DNA: TGTGCCAGCAGCTTGGTGAGGGAAATGAACACTGAAGCTTTCTTT
CDR3 protein: CASSLVREMNTEAFF

D gene: TRBD1
V gene: TRBV19
J gene: TRBJ1-2
clone size: .
CDR3 DNA: TGTGCCAGTCGGACAGGGGGTAACTATGGCTACACCTTC
CDR3 protein: CASRTGGNYGYTF

D gene: .
V gene: TRBV28
J gene: TRBJ1-2
clone size: once
CDR3 DNA: TGTGCCAGCAGTTCCGAGTTTGATAACTATGGCTACACCTTC
CDR3 protein: CASSSEFDNYGYTF

D gene: .
V gene: TRBV7-3
J gene: TRBJ1-1
clone size: .
CDR3 DNA: TGTGCCAGCAGCTTAAATATAGACACTGAAGCTTTCTTT
CDR3 protein: CASSLNIDTEAFF

D gene: .
V gene: TRBV21-1
J gene: TRBJ1-5
clone size: .
CDR3 DNA: TGTGCCAGCAGCAAAACGCCCGGGGACAATCAGCCCCAGCATTTT
CDR3 protein: CASSKTPGDNQPQHF

D gene: TRBD1
V gene: TRBV7-9
J gene: TRBJ2-1
clone size: .
CDR3 DNA: TGTGCCAGCAGCACCAGATGGGACAGTGTGCAGTTCTTC
CDR3 protein: CASSTRWDSVQFF

D gene: TRBD1
V gene: TRBV6-6
J gene: TRBJ1-1
clone size: .
CDR3 DNA: TGTGCCAGCAGTTACCCCGACAGGGGCGACACTGAAGCTTTCTTT
CDR3 protein: CASSYPDRGDTEAFF

D gene: TRBD2
V gene: TRBV5-1
J gene: TRBJ2-5
clone size: .
CDR3 DNA: TGCGCCAGCAGCTTGGTACGCGGGGGACAAGAGACCCAGTACTTC
CDR3 protein: CASSLVRGGQETQYF

D gene: TRBD1
V gene: TRBV29-1
J gene: TRBJ1-1
clone size: few
CDR3 DNA: TGCAGCGTCGCAGGGACAGCGGGCACTGAAGCTTTCTTT
CDR3 protein: CSVAGTAGTEAFF

D gene: .
V gene: TRBV11-2
J gene: TRBJ1-2
clone size: .
CDR3 DNA: TGTGCCAGCAGCTTAGCTTACAGGGCGGACGGCTACACCTTC
CDR3 protein: CASSLAYRADGYTF

D gene: .
V gene: TRBV4-1
J gene: TRBJ1-2
clone size: .
CDR3 DNA: TGCGCCAGCAGCCAAGGACCAGGGGATGATGGCTACACCTTC
CDR3 protein: CASSQGPGDDGYTF

D gene: .
V gene: TRBV28
J gene: TRBJ1-2
clone size: .
CDR3 DNA: TGTGCCAGCAGTTTTCCCCCGTCTAACTATGGCTACACCTTC
CDR3 protein: CASSFPPSNYGYTF

D gene: TRBD1
V gene: TRBV18
J gene: TRBJ1-3
clone size: .
CDR3 DNA: TGTGCCAGCTCATCCCAGGGACAGGAGGGCTCTGGAAACACCATATATTTT
CDR3 protein: CASSSQGQEGSGNTIYF

D gene: .
V gene: TRBV7-3
J gene: TRBJ2-5
clone size: .
CDR3 DNA: TGTGCCAGCAGCCCGGCGGGTCAAGAGACCCAGTACTTC
CDR3 protein: CASSPAGQETQYF

D gene: .
V gene: TRBV7-9
J gene: TRBJ2-1
clone size: .
CDR3 DNA: TGTGCCAGCAGCGGACTGACAGGACACCATTACAATGAGCAGTTCTTC
CDR3 protein: CASSGLTGHHYNEQFF

D gene: TRBD1
V gene: TRBV19
J gene: TRBJ2-7
clone size: .
CDR3 DNA: TGTGCCAGTAGCTCGACAGGGGAAACCTACGAGCAGTACTTC
CDR3 protein: CASSSTGETYEQYF

D gene: TRBD1
V gene: TRBV5-6
J gene: TRBJ1-5
clone size: .
CDR3 DNA: TGTGCCAGCAGCTACCGACAGGGAATTGGCAATCAGCCCCAGCATTTT
CDR3 protein: CASSYRQGIGNQPQHF

D gene: .
V gene: TRBV20-1
J gene: TRBJ2-7
clone size: .
CDR3 DNA: TGCAGTGCTAGTGGGAGACCAACCTACGAGCAGTACTTC
CDR3 protein: CSASGRPTYEQYF

D gene: .
V gene: TRBV6-5
J gene: TRBJ1-2
clone size: .
CDR3 DNA: TGTGCCAGCAGTTTCAGGGGTTATAATGGCTACACCTTC
CDR3 protein: CASSFRGYNGYTF

D gene: .
V gene: TRBV28
J gene: TRBJ1-5
clone size: .
CDR3 DNA: TGTGCCAGCAGTTTTCGGGTGGTTAGCAATCAGCCCCAGCATTTT
CDR3 protein: CASSFRVVSNQPQHF

D gene: .
V gene: TRBV5-1
J gene: TRBJ1-2
clone size: .
CDR3 DNA: TGCGCCAGCAGCGTCAGGGGAGGGTATGGCTACACCTTC
CDR3 protein: CASSVRGGYGYTF

D gene: .
V gene: TRBV4-3
J gene: TRBJ2-7
clone size: .
CDR3 DNA: TGCGCCAGCAGCCAAGATACAGGGATAAGCTTCGAGCAGTACTTC
CDR3 protein: CASSQDTGISFEQYF

D gene: .
V gene: TRBV24-1
J gene: TRBJ2-3
clone size: .
CDR3 DNA: TGTGCCACCAGTGATACCCCGGACAGACTTGGCACAGATACGCAGTATTTT
CDR3 protein: CATSDTPDRLGTDTQYF

D gene: .
V gene: TRBV7-9
J gene: TRBJ2-2
clone size: .
CDR3 DNA: TGTGCCAGCAGCTTGAGTCGGGGGAACACCGGGGAGCTGTTTTTT
CDR3 protein: CASSLSRGNTGELFF

D gene: .
V gene: TRBV7-9
J gene: TRBJ1-6
clone size: .
CDR3 DNA: TGTGCCAGCAGCATCAGCGGGTTAAATTCACCCCTCCACTTT
CDR3 protein: CASSISGLNSPLHF

D gene: .
V gene: TRBV19
J gene: TRBJ2-1
clone size: .
CDR3 DNA: TGTGCCAGTCACCCAAACAGGGCTGATTTCAATGAGCAGTTCTTC
CDR3 protein: CASHPNRADFNEQFF

D gene: TRBD2
V gene: TRBV18
J gene: TRBJ2-3
clone size: .
CDR3 DNA: TGTGCCAGCTCACCAGGACAAGCGGGGGTCACAGATACGCAGTATTTT
CDR3 protein: CASSPGQAGVTDTQYF